The 12 T cell receptor beta chains in this list originate from one sample, sequenced in a study of control samples from healthy donors and cancer patients. The protocol was immunoSEQ multiplex PCR, while the TCRdb copy is restricted to in-frame clones and leaves out a portion. The repertoire holds roughly 220,000 clones, with about 94% as singletons. The material sequenced was blood. These receptors were taken from a man aged 45-65 years in good health.

This chain connects TRBV19 to TRBJ1-5, with D uncertain. The germline V and J ends were trimmed by 6 bases and 0 bases, with 9 bases remaining between them. There are 14 residues in the CDR3. The germline CDR1 and CDR2 sequences are LNHDA and SQIVND (reference sequence). Written as DNA, the CDR3 is TGTGCCAGTAGGGGATACCTTAGCAATCAGCCCCAGCATTTT. This codes for CASRGYLSNQPQHF.

V is TRBV20-1 and J is TRBJ2-5; D gene ambiguous. This CDR3 spans 11 amino acids. V dropped 4 bases and J dropped 5 bases, with 8 bases sitting between them. From germline, CDR1 is DFQATT and CDR2 SNEGSKA (reference sequence). The CDR3 sequence is CSANGQETQYF. The DNA of the CDR3 is TGCAGTGCTAATGGCCAGGAGACCCAGTACTTC.

This rearrangement joins TRBV4-1 to TRBJ2-1, with D possibly being TRBD1 or TRBD2 (5 bases each). Germline-derived CDR1 and CDR2 are MGHRA and YSYEKL. Trimming pared 4 bases from V and 4 bases from J, leaving 14 bases between. This CDR3 is built from 15 residues. CDR3 region: CASSPNGDPYNEQFF. The CDR3 DNA is TGCGCCAGCAGCCCGAATGGGGACCCTTACAATGAGCAGTTCTTC.

Here the CDR3 DNA reads TGCGCCAGCAGCCGGGCCGGGGTACTCCAAGAGACCCAGTACTTC. It encodes CASSRAGVLQETQYF. The V gene is TRBV5-1, the J gene TRBJ2-5; a possible D gene is TRBD2 (5 bases). CDR3 length equals 15 residues. Trimming removed 4 bases at V and 1 base at J, with 14 bases between. The germline V gene encodes CDR1 SGHRS and CDR2 YFSETQ.

CDR3 in DNA: TGTGCCATCAGCCAAGGTCAGGGGGCGAACACCGGGGAGCTGTTTTTT. It codes for CAISQGQGANTGELFF. The chain joins TRBV10-3 to TRBJ2-2; 7 nucleotides agree with TRBD1. Germline V gives CDR1 ENHRY, CDR2 SYGVKD. The J segment lost 0 bases and the V segment lost 6 bases, leaving 7 bases of the junction unmatched. The CDR3 runs to 16 residues.

V usage is TRBV19 and J usage is TRBJ1-6, with D uncertain. V was trimmed by 8 bases and J by 11 bases, leaving 19 bases between them. CDR1 and CDR2 from the germline V gene are LNHDA and SQIVND (reference sequence). This CDR3 comprises 14 residues. In DNA form, the CDR3 reads TGTGCCAGTTGGGCCGGAGCCCTCGGAACACCCCTCCACTTT. Its translation: CASWAGALGTPLHF. Full variable domain (outside the CDR3, taken from reference TRBV19 and TRBJ1-6): DGGITQSPKYLFRKEGQNVTLSCEQNLNHDAMYWYRQDPGQGLRLIYYSQIVNDFQKGDIAEGYSVSREKKESFPLTVTSAQKNPTAFYLCASWAGALGTPLHFGNGTRLTVT.

The chain links TRBV9 to TRBJ1-3; no clear D gene. This CDR3 has 15 amino acids. V shed 0 bases and J shed 0 bases, with 7 bases lying between them. Germline values: CDR1 SGDLS, CDR2 YYNGEE. The CDR3 here is CASSVGWSSGNTIYF. The CDR3 DNA sequence: TGTGCCAGCAGCGTAGGATGGAGCTCTGGAAACACCATATATTTT.

The chain carries TRBV6-6 and TRBJ1-6; 8 bases line up with TRBD1. CDR1 is MNHNY and CDR2 is SVGAGI in the germline V gene (reference sequence). V lost 7 bases and J lost 5; bases outside the gene matches: 10. The CDR3 is 16 amino acids. DNA for the CDR3: TGTGCCAGCAATCGCGGGACAGGCAGAGATAATTCACCCCTCCACTTT. This translates into CASNRGTGRDNSPLHF.

The chain is built from TRBV24-1 and TRBJ1-1, with 8 bases lining up with TRBD1. V was pared by 4 bases and J by 5 bases, with 8 bases of the junction left unmatched. This CDR3 has 15 residues. Germline V gives CDR1 KGHDR, CDR2 SFDVKD. In nucleotides, the CDR3 is TGTGCCACCAGTGACCCCAGGGGGCAGGGGACTGAAGCTTTCTTT. It is translated as CATSDPRGQGTEAFF.

The rearrangement joins TRBV14 to TRBJ1-1, with D maybe TRBD1 (6 bases). This CDR3 region has 16 residues. The V gene's germline CDR1 is SGHDN and CDR2 FVKESK. Deletions cut 4 bases from V and 2 bases from J, with 17 bases between. The CDR3: CASSLRPGEGNTEAFF. In nucleotides, the CDR3 is TGTGCCAGCAGCCTAAGGCCAGGGGAAGGAAACACTGAAGCTTTCTTT.

This clone was recorded once. The V call is TRBV7-2, the J call TRBJ2-2, with 9 bases that match TRBD2. V was pared by 2 bases and J by 0 bases, with 10 bases of the junction left unmatched. The CDR3 extends over 19 amino acids. Per germline, CDR1 SGHTA and CDR2 FQGNSA. The CDR3 nucleotides are TGTGCCAGCAGCTTATTAATACTCGCGGGGGGGCCGAACACCGGGGAGCTGTTTTTT. This sequence encodes CASSLLILAGGPNTGELFF.

The chain combines TRBV5-6 with TRBJ1-2; D possibly corresponds to TRBD1 (5 bases). V dropped 3 bases and J dropped 4 bases, with 19 bases sitting between them. The CDR3 is 16 residues long. Germline loops: CDR1 SGHDT, CDR2 YYEEEE. In DNA form, the CDR3 reads TGTGCCAGCAGCTGGCGTGAAGGGACCCCCTTCTATGGCTACACCTTC. This gives the protein CASSWREGTPFYGYTF. The whole variable domain, filled in from reference TRBV5-6 and TRBJ1-2, reads DAGVTQSPTHLIKTRGQQVTLRCSPKSGHDTVSWYQQALGQGPQFIFQYYEEEERQRGNFPDRFSGHQFPNYSSELNVNALLLGDSALYLCASSWREGTPFYGYTFGSGTRLTVV.